These 13 T cell receptor beta chains originate from one sample sequenced in a study of neurological immune-mediated disorders. TCRdb ran MiXCR on the 5' RACE reads and lists one entry per CDR3 protein. The data contain tens of thousands of distinct CDR3 sequences, 10% of them singletons. Sequencing used PBMCs. Receptor source: a woman in her twenties or thirties with HTLV-1-associated myelopathy (HAM/TSP).

This clonotype has ten or more counts. This chain uses TRBV10-3 with TRBJ2-2; TRBD1 aligns across 9 bases. CDR3 size: 15 residues. Germline trimming cut 6 bases from V and 7 bases from J; bases unmatched to any gene: 9. Germline V CDR1 and CDR2: ENHRY, SYGVKD. The CDR3 here is CAISKVTGGHGELFF. DNA for the CDR3: TGTGCCATCAGCAAAGTGACAGGGGGTCACGGGGAGCTGTTTTTT.

This clonotype was seen repeatedly, ten times or more. Here the CDR3 reads CASSTGRFNQPQHF. The CDR3 nucleotides are TGCGCCAGCAGCACGGGACGGTTCAATCAGCCCCAGCATTTT. The V call is TRBV5-1, the J call TRBJ1-5; D may be TRBD1 (5 bases). Per the germline V gene, CDR1 is SGHRS and CDR2 is YFSETQ. This CDR3 is built from 14 residues. Between the trimmed V and J ends, which lost 4 bases and 3 bases, there was a span of 11 bases.

This clonotype was observed many times. This chain uses TRBV5-1 with TRBJ2-7; D may be TRBD2 (5 bases). V lost 3 bases to trimming and J lost 12 bases, with 19 bases between them. Germline V gene data show CDR1 as SGHRS and CDR2 as YFSETQ. This CDR3 spans 13 amino acids. This CDR3 reads CASSWRVGELRYF. The CDR3 bases are TGCGCCAGCAGCTGGCGGGTCGGGGAGCTTCGGTACTTC.

This clonotype was seen many times. V and J are TRBV7-2 and TRBJ2-1; perhaps TRBD2 as D (6 bases). In germline, CDR1 is SGHTA, CDR2 FQGNSA. V lost 6 bases and J lost 6, with 12 bases in between. This CDR3 comprises 13 residues. Here the CDR3 DNA reads TGTGCCAGCAGACGGGACTTCTTCAATGAGCAGTTCTTC. Residues: CASRRDFFNEQFF.

This clonotype was detected many times. The chain has TRBV5-1 and TRBJ2-2; no clear D gene. The germline V gene has CDR1 SGHRS and CDR2 YFSETQ. The CDR3 runs to 14 residues. Trimming stripped 2 bases from V and 9 bases from J, with 14 bases between. CDR3 amino acids: CASSLIRSSRELFF. The CDR3 bases are TGCGCCAGCAGCTTAATAAGGTCGTCCCGGGAGCTGTTTTTT.

This clonotype was seen at least ten times. This chain uses TRBV20-1 with TRBJ1-1; possible D gene TRBD1, 6 bases. V was pared by 5 bases and J by 3 bases, with 13 bases between. The CDR3 is 13 amino acids. CDR1 is DFQATT and CDR2 is SNEGSKA in the germline V gene (reference sequence). The CDR3 DNA sequence: TGCAGTGCTTCAGGGGTTGTTCACACTGAAGCTTTCTTT. Translating it yields CSASGVVHTEAFF.

In this sample, this clonotype turned up many times. The rearrangement links TRBV10-2 to TRBJ1-2, with D perhaps TRBD1 (6 bases). V dropped 9 bases and J dropped 0 bases, with 11 bases sitting between them. The CDR3 totals 13 residues. Germline CDR1 reads WSHSY; CDR2 reads SAAADI. CDR3 sequence: CASEGGSNYGYTF. In DNA form, the CDR3 reads TGCGCCAGTGAGGGGGGGTCTAACTATGGCTACACCTTC.

The table lists this clonotype with many counts. The J gene is TRBJ1-2, the V gene TRBV20-1; no firm D call. This CDR3 region has 13 residues. Trimming stripped 0 bases from V and 2 bases from J, with 7 bases between. Germline V CDR1 and CDR2: DFQATT, SNEGSKA (reference sequence). Written as DNA, the CDR3 is TGCAGTGCTAGAGATCCAGGAAACTATGGCTACACCTTC. Encoded protein: CSARDPGNYGYTF.

The sample holds many counts of this clonotype. This chain links TRBV7-2 with TRBJ2-3; D is ambiguous. Germline-derived CDR1 and CDR2 are SGHTA and FQGNSA. This CDR3 region has 13 residues. V lost 1 base to trimming and J lost 5 bases, with 7 bases between them. CDR3 sequence reads: CASSLVGRDTQYF. CDR3 DNA sequence: TGTGCCAGCAGCTTAGTAGGGCGAGATACGCAGTATTTT.

Ten or more counts support this clonotype. This sequence joins TRBV7-9 and TRBJ2-5, with 8 bases that match TRBD2. There are 14 residues in the CDR3. V shed 8 bases, J shed 2 bases, and the junction held 7 bases outside the gene matches. Germline V gives CDR1 SEHNR, CDR2 FQNEAQ (reference sequence). The CDR3 spells CASSGRGAQETQYF. In DNA form, the CDR3 reads TGTGCCAGCTCTGGGCGGGGGGCGCAAGAGACCCAGTACTTC. The full variable domain, in which reference TRBV7-9 and TRBJ2-5 provide the parts outside the CDR3, is DTGVSQNPRHKITKRGQNVTFRCDPISEHNRLYWYRQTLGQGPEFLTYFQNEAQLEKSRLLSDRFSAERPKGSFSTLEIQRTEQGDSAMYLCASSGRGAQETQYFGPGTRLLVL.

This clonotype was picked up a small number of times. J is TRBJ1-2 and V is TRBV30, with unresolved D. The CDR3 spans 14 residues. Looked up from germline, CDR1 is GTSNPN and CDR2 is SVGIG (reference sequence). Trimming pared 6 bases from V and 0 bases from J, leaving 14 bases between. The CDR3 region has the DNA TGTGCCTGCCAAAAAGGACCTCCTAACTATGGCTACACCTTC. Translating it yields CACQKGPPNYGYTF.

Ten or more counts support this clonotype. This rearrangement joins TRBV3-1 to TRBJ2-7; 9 bases match TRBD1. CDR1 is LGHDT, CDR2 YNNKEL, per germline (reference sequence). V lost 5 bases to trimming and J lost 5 bases; unmatched junction nucleotides: 10. CDR3 length: 15 residues. CDR3 DNA: TGTGCCAGCAGCGCCACCGGGACAGGGCCTCACGAGCAGTACTTC. It is translated as CASSATGTGPHEQYF.

This clonotype has ten or more counts. The CDR3 protein is CSACRDRVTEQYF. The CDR3 bases are TGCAGTGCTTGCCGGGACAGGGTAACCGAGCAGTACTTC. V gene TRBV20-1 combines with J gene TRBJ2-7; 9 bases map to TRBD1. Germline CDR1 is DFQATT and CDR2 is SNEGSKA (reference sequence). V gave up 5 bases and J gave up 6 bases; unmatched junction bases: 8. The CDR3 has 13 residues.